A selection of T cell receptor beta chains follows, all from one sample in a study of CD4 T cells in relation to SARS-CoV-2 and coronaviruses. What these receptors recognize is not known. Sequencing was performed with immunoSEQ multiplex PCR; in TCRdb, only in-frame clones are kept and a portion is missing. The sample holds 20,000 to 25,000 clones, 76% seen once. Specimen: CD4+ T cells from PBMCs, cultured in vitro. The receptors here all came from a human donor in good health. The CDR3 runs from the conserved cysteine through the conserved F or W. D genes are given only for firm matches. A clone size is listed for some rows: how often the clone was seen (once, few, many), or a class if it is expanded.

V gene,clone size,D gene,J gene,CDR3 DNA,CDR3 protein
TRBV20-1,-,-,TRBJ2-1,TGCAGTACCTCATGGGAGAATGAGCAGTTCTTC,CSTSWENEQFF
TRBV4-2,-,TRBD2,TRBJ2-1,TGTGCCAGCAGCCAAGACACTAGCGGTACCTACAATGAGCAGTTCTTC,CASSQDTSGTYNEQFF
TRBV6-5,-,-,TRBJ1-2,TGTGCCAGCAGTACAGGGAAAATCGGGGGTGGCTACACCTTC,CASSTGKIGGGYTF
TRBV9,-,TRBD1,TRBJ1-1,TGTGCCAGCAGCGGGGGGACAGGGCGAACTGAAGCTTTCTTT,CASSGGTGRTEAFF
TRBV27,-,-,TRBJ1-5,TGTGCCAGCAGTTTGGAAAGAAGCAATCAGCCCCAGCATTTT,CASSLERSNQPQHF
TRBV10-3,-,-,TRBJ1-2,TGTGCCATCAGTACAGGGAATAACTATGGCTACACCTTC,CAISTGNNYGYTF
TRBV6-5,-,-,TRBJ2-1,TGTGCCAGCATACGTCCCGGGGTTCAGTACAATGAGCAGTTCTTC,CASIRPGVQYNEQFF
TRBV30,-,-,TRBJ2-5,TGTGCCTGGAGTGGGCCGTTAATATCCTGGGAGACCCAGTACTTC,CAWSGPLISWETQYF
TRBV5-1,-,-,TRBJ2-3,TGCGCCAGCACCCCGGACACGACTAGCACAGATACGCAGTATTTT,CASTPDTTSTDTQYF
TRBV19,-,TRBD1,TRBJ1-5,TGTGCCAGTAGTATAGTGGGACAGCTCAATCAGCCCCAGCATTTT,CASSIVGQLNQPQHF
TRBV21-1,-,-,TRBJ2-4,TGTGCCAGCAGCAAAGAGGATAGCGGATACCACAAAAACATTCAGTACTTC,CASSKEDSGYHKNIQYF
TRBV20-1,-,-,TRBJ2-5,TGCAGTGGACACTTCCAAGAGACCCAGTACTTC,CSGHFQETQYF
TRBV7-9,-,-,TRBJ2-6,TGTGCCAGCAGCTTAATTTACATCGACACCGTCTCTGGGGCCAACGTCCTGACTTTC,CASSLIYIDTVSGANVLTF
TRBV10-3,-,-,TRBJ1-1,TGTGCCATCAGTGAGTACGAGGGGCGCACTGAAGCTTTCTTT,CAISEYEGRTEAFF
TRBV7-3,once,-,TRBJ1-1,TGTGCCAGCAGCTTAGGACCGGGGTCCACTGAAGCTTTCTTT,CASSLGPGSTEAFF
TRBV11-2,-,-,TRBJ2-1,TGTGCCAGCAGCTCCCACTATGAGCAGTTCTTC,CASSSHYEQFF
TRBV7-2,-,TRBD2,TRBJ2-1,TGTGCCAGCAGCTCCCTGACTAGCGGGAAAACCTACAATGAGCAGTTCTTC,CASSSLTSGKTYNEQFF